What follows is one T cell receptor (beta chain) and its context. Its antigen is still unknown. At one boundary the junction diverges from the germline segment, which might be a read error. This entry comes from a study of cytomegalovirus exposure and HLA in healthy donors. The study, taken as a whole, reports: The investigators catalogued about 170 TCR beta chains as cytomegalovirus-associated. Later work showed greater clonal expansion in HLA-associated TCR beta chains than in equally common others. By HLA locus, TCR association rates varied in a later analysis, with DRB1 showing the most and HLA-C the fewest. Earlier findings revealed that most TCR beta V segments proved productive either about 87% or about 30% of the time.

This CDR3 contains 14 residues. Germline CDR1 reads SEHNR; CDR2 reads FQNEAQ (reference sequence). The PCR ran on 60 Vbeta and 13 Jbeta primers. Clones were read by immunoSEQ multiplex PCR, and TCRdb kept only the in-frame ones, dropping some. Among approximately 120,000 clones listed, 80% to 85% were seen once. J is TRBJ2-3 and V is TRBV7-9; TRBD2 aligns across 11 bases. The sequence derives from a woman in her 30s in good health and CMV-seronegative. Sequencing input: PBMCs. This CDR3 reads CASTLLAGVDTQYF. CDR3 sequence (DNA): TGTGCCAGCACCTTACTAGCGGGAGTCGATACGCAGTATTTT.